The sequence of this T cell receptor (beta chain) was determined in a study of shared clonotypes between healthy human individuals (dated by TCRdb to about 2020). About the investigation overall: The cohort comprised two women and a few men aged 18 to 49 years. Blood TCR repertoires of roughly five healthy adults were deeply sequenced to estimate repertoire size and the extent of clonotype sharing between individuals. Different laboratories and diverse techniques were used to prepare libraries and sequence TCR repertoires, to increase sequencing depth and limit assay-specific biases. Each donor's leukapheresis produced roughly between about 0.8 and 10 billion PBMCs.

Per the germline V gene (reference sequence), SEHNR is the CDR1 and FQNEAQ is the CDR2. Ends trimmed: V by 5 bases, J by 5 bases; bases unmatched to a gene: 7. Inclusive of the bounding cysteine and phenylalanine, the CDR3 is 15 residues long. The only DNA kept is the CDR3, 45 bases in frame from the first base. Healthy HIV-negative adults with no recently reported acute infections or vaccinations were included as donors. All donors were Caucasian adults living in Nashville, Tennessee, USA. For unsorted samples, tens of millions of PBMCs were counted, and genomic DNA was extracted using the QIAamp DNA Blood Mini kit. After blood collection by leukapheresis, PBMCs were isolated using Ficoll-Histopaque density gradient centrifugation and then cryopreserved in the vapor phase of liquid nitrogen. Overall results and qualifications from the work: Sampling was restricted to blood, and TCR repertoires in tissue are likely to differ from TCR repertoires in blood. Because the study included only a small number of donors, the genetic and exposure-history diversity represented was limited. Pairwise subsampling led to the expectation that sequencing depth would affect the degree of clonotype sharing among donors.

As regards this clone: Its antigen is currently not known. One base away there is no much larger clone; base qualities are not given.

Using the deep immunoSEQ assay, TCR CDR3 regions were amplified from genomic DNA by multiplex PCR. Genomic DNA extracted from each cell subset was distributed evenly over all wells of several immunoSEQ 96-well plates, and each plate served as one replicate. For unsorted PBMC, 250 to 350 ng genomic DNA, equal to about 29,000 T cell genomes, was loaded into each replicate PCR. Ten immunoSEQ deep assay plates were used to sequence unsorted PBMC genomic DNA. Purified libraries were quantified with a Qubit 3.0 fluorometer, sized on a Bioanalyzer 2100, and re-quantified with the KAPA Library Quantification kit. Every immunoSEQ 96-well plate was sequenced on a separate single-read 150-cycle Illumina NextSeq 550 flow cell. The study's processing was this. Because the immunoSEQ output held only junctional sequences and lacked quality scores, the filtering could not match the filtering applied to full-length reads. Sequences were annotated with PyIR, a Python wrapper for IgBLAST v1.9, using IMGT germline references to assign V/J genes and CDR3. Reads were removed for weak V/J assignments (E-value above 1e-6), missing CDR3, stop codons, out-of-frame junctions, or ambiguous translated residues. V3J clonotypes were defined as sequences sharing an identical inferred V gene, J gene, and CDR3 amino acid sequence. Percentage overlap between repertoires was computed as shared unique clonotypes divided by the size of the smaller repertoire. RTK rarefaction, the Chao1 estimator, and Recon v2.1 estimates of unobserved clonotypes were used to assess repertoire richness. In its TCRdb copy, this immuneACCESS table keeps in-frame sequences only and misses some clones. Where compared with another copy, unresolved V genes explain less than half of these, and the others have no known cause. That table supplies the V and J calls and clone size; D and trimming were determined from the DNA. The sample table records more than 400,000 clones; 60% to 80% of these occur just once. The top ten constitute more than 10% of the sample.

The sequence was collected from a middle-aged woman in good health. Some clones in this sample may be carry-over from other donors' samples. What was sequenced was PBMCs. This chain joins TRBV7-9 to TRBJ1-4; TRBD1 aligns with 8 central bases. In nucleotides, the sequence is TGTGCCAGCAGCCTGGGACAGGCTCAAAATGAAAAACTGTTTTTT. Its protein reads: CASSLGQAQNEKLFF.